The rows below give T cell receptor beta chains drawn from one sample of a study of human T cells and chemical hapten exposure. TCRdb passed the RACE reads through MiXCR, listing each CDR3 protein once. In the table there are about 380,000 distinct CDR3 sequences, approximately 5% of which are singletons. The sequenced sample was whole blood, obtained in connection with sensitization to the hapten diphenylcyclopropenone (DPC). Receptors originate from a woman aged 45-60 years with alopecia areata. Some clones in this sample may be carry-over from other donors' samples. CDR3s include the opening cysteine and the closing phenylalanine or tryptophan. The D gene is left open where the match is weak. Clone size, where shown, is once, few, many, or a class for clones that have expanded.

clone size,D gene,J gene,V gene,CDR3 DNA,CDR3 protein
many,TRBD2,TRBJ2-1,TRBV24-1,TGTGCCACCAGAGCGGTTACGGGGGGGCAGTTCTTC,CATRAVTGGQFF
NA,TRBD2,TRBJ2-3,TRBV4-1,TGCGCCAGCAGTCGCCGACTAGCGGGGACCGACCCCACAGATACGCAGTATTTT,CASSRRLAGTDPTDTQYF
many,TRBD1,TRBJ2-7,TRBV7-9,TGTGCCAGCAGCCCTATTGGCGGGACAGGAGCCTACGAGCAGTACTTC,CASSPIGGTGAYEQYF
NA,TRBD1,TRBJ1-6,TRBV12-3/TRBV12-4,TGTGCCAGCAGTGCCGGACAGGGGGCGAGACCTAATTCACCCCTCCACTTT,CASSAGQGARPNSPLHF
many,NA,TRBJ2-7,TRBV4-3,TGCGCCAGCAGCCAAGCTCGGGGATACGAGCAGTACTTC,CASSQARGYEQYF
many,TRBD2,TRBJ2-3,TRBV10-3,TGTGCCATCAGTGGGTCAGCGGGGGTCACAGATACGCAGTATTTT,CAISGSAGVTDTQYF
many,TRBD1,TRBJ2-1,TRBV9,TGTGCCAGCAGCGCTTTCGCCGGGACAGTTTCCTACAATGAGCAGTTCTTC,CASSAFAGTVSYNEQFF
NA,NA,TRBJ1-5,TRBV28,TGTGCCAGCAGTTTCGCCCCGGACTTTCAGGGGAGCAATCAGCCCCAGCATTTT,CASSFAPDFQGSNQPQHF
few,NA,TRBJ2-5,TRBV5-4,TGTGCCAGCAGCTTGGTTGGGGAGGAGACCCAGTGCTTC,CASSLVGEETQCF
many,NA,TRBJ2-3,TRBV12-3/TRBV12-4,TGTGCCAGCAGTTCGGATGGGGCCAGCACAGATACGCAGTATTTT,CASSSDGASTDTQYF
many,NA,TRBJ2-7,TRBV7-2,TGTGCCAGCAGCCCCTCTCCAGGAGCGGATTACGAGCAGTACTTC,CASSPSPGADYEQYF
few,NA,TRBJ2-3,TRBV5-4,TGTGCCAGCAGCCCGGACAGAGACACAGATACGCAGTATTTT,CASSPDRDTDTQYF
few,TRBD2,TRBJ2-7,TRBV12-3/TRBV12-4,TGTGCCAGCAGTTTAGCTAGCGGGGGGACCAGCTCCTACGAGCAGTACTTC,CASSLASGGTSSYEQYF
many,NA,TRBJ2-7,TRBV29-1,TGCAGCGTTGTGGCTGGGGTCGAGCAGTACTTC,CSVVAGVEQYF
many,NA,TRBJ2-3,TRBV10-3,TGTGCCATCAGTGCTACGACAGGTCACTCGGGTGCAGATACGCAGTATTTT,CAISATTGHSGADTQYF
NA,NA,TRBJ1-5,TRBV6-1,TGTGCCAGCAGTGGTGGGGCAGTTCCAAATCAGCCCCAGCATTTT,CASSGGAVPNQPQHF
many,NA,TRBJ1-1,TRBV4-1,TGCGCCAGCAGCCAAGAGGTAGCAGGGGCGGCTGAAGCTTTCTTT,CASSQEVAGAAEAFF
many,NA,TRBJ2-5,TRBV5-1,TGCGCCAGCAGCTTGACTTTCCAAGAGACCCAGTACTTC,CASSLTFQETQYF